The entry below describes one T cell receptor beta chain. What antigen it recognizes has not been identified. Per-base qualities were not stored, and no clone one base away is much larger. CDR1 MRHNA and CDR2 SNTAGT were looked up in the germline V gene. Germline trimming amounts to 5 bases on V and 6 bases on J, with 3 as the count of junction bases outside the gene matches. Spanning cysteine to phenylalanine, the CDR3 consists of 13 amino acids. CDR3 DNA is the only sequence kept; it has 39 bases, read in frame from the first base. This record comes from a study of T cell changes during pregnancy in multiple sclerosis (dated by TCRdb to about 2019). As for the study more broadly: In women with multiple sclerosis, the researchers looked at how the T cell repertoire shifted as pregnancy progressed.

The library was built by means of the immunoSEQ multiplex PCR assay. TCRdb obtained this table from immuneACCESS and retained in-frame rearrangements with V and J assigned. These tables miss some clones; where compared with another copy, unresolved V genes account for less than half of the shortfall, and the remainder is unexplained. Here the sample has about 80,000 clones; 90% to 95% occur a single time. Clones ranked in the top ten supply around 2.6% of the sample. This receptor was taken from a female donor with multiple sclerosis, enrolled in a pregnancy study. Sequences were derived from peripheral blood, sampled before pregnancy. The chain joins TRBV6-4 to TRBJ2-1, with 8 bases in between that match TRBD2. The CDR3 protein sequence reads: CASSLGLGNEQFF. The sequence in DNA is TGTGCCAGCAGTTTGGGACTAGGCAATGAGCAGTTCTTC.